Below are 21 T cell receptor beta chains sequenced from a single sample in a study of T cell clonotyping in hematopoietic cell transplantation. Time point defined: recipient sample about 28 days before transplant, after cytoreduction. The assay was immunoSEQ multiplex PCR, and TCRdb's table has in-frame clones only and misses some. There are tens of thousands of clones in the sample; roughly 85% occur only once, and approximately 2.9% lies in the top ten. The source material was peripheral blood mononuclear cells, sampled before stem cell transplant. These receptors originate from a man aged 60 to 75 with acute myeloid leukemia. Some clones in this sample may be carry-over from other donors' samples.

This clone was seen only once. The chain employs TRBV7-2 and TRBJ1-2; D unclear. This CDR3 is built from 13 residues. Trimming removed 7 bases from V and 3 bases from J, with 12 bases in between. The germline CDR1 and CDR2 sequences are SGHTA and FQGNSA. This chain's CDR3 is CASNLPTYYGYTF. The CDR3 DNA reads TGTGCCAGCAACCTCCCCACTTACTATGGCTACACCTTC.

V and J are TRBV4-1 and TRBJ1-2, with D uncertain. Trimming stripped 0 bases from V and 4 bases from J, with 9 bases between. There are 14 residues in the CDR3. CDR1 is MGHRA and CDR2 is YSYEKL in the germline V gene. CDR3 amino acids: CASSQDEGPYGYTF. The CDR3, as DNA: TGCGCCAGCAGCCAAGATGAAGGGCCCTATGGCTACACCTTC.

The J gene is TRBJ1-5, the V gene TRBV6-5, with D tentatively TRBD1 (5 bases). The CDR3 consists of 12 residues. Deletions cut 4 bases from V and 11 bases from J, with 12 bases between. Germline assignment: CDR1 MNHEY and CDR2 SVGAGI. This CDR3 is CASSSSGRAQHF. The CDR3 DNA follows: TGTGCCAGCAGTTCTTCAGGGAGAGCCCAGCATTTT.

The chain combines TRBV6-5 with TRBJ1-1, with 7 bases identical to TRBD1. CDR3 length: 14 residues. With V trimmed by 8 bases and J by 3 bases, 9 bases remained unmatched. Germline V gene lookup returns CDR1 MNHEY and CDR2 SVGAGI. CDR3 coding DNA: TGTGCCAGCCGTTCCCGTACAGGGGACACTGAAGCTTTCTTT. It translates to CASRSRTGDTEAFF.

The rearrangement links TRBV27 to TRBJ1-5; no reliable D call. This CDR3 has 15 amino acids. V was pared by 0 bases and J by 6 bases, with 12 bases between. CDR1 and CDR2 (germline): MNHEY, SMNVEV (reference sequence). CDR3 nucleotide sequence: TGTGCCAGCAGTTTATCGATTGGAATTGGTCAGCCCCAGCATTTT. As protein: CASSLSIGIGQPQHF.

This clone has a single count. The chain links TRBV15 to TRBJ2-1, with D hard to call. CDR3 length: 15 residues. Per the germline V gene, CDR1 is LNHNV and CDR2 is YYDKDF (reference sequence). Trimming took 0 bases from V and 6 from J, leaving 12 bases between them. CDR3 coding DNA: TGTGCCACCAGCAGAGACCTCGGCAGGATCAATGAGCAGTTCTTC. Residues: CATSRDLGRINEQFF.

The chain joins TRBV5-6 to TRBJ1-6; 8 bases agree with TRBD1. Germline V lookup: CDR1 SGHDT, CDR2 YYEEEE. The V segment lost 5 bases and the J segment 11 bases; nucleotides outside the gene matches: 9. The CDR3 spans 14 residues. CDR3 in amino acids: CASSPDRALPPLHF. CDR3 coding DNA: TGTGCCAGCAGTCCGGACAGGGCATTGCCACCCCTCCACTTT.

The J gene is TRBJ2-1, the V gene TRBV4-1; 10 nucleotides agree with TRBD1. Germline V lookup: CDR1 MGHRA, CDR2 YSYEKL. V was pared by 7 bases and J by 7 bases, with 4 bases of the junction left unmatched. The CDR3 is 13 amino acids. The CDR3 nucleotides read TGCGCCAGCAACGACAGGGGGCTGAATGAGCAGTTCTTC. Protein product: CASNDRGLNEQFF.

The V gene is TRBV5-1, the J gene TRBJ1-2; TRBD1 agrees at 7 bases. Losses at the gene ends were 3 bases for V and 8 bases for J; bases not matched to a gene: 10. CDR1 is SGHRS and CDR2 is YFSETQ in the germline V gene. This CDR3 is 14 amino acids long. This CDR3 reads CASSSDREVGGYTF. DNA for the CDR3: TGCGCCAGCAGCTCAGACAGGGAAGTCGGCGGCTACACCTTC.

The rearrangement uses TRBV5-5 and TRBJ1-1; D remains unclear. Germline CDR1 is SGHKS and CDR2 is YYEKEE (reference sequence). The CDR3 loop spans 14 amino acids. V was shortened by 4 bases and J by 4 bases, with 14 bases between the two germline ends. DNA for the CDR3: TGTGCCAGCAGCCGGGCGGGTCTGGTCACTGAAGCTTTCTTT. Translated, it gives CASSRAGLVTEAFF.

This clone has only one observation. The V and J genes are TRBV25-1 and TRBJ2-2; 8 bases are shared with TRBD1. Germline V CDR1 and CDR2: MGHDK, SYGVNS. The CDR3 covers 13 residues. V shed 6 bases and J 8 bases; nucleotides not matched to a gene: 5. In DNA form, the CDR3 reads TGTGCCAGCAGCAGGGGGCTGACGGGGGAGCTGTTTTTT. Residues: CASSRGLTGELFF.

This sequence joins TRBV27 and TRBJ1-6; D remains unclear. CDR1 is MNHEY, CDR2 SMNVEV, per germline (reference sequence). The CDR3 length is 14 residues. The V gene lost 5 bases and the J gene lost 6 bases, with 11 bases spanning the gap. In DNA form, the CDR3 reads TGTGCCAGCAGTCTCGGGAAGGCTAATTCACCCCTCCACTTT. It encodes CASSLGKANSPLHF.

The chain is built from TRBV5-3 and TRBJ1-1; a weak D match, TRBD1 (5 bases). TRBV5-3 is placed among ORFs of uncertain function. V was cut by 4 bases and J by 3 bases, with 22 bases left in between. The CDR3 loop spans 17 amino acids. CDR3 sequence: CARSVVRDGGLDTEAFF. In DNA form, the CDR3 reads TGTGCCAGAAGCGTGGTTCGGGACGGGGGGTTGGACACTGAAGCTTTCTTT.

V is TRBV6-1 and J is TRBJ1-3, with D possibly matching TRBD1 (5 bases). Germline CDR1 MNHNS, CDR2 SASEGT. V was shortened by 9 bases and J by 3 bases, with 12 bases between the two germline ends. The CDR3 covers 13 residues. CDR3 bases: TGTGCCAGTGGACGGGGGGATGGAAACACCATATATTTT. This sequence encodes CASGRGDGNTIYF.

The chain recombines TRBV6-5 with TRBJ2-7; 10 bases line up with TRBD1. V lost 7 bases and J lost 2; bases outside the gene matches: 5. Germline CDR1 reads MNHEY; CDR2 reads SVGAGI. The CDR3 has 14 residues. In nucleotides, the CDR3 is TGTGCCAGCAACAAAGACAGGGGGCCCTACGAGCAGTACTTC. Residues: CASNKDRGPYEQYF.

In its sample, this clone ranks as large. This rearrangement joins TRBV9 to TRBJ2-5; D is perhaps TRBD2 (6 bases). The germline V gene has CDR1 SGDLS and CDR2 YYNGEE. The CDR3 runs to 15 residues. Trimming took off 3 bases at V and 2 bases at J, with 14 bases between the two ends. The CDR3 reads CASSAPGTPQETQYF. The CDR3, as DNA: TGTGCCAGCAGCGCCCCGGGGACTCCTCAAGAGACCCAGTACTTC.

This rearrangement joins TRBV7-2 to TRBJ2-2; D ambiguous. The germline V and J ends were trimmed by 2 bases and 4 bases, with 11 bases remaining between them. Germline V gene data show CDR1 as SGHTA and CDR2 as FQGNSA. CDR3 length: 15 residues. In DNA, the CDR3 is TGTGCCAGCAGCTTATCCCACCCCAGCACCGGGGAGCTGTTTTTT. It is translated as CASSLSHPSTGELFF.

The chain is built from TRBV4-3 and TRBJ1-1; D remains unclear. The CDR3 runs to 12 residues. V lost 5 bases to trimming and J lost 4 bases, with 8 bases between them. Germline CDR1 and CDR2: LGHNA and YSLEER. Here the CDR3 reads CASSTPGTEAFF. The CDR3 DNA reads TGCGCCAGCAGCACCCCGGGCACTGAAGCTTTCTTT.

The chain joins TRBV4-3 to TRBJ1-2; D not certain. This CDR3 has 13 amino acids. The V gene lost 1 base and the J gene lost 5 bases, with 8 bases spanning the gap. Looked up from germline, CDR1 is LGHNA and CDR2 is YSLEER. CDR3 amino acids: CASSQVGRYGYTF. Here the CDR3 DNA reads TGCGCCAGCAGCCAAGTCGGACGGTATGGCTACACCTTC.

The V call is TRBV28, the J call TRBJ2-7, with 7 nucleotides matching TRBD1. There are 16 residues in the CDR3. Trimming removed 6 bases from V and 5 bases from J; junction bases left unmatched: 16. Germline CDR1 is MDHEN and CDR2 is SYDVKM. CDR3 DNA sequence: TGTGCCAGCAGGCCCTTAAGGGGGCTACGGCTCGACGAGCAGTACTTC. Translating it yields CASRPLRGLRLDEQYF. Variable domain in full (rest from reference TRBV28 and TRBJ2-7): DVKVTQSSRYLVKRTGEKVFLECVQDMDHENMFWYRQDPGLGLRLIYFSYDVKMKEKGDIPEGYSVSREKKERFSLILESASTNQTSMYLCASRPLRGLRLDEQYFGPGTRLTVT.

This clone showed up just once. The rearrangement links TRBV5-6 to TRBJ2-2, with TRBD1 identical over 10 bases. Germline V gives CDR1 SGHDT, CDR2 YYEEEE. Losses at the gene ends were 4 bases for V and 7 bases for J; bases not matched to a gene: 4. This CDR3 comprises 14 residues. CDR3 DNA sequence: TGTGCCAGCAGCGGGACAGGGGATATCGGGGAGCTGTTTTTT. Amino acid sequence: CASSGTGDIGELFF.